This T cell receptor beta chain was obtained from a study of T cell clusters in autoimmune cytopenias. The study's findings and limits: No experiment has yet validated the function of the T cell clusters defined in silico.

TRB was amplified from roughly 0.25 ug of peripheral blood genomic DNA per sample. Multiplex touch-down PCR amplified TRB using TRB-A and TRB-B pools in one tube. With the multiplex PCR reads reprocessed, TCRdb shows one record per CDR3 protein and no DNA. This sample contains some 6,900 distinct CDR3 sequences. For this clonotype: Its cognate antigen is unknown.

These same records also appear under a second study, on T cell repertoires in aging, cancer and after chemotherapy. That study adds: In healthy donors, age-related TCR diversity loss mainly reflected lost richness.

Sequencing was done on a sample of peripheral blood. The receptor was derived from a human donor in good health.

The CDR3 protein is CASSSTLISPLHF. The chain links TRBV7-3 to TRBJ1-6. The CDR3 is made up of 13 amino acids. Germline CDR1 is SGHTA and CDR2 is FQGTGA.